This T cell receptor (beta chain) appears in the sequencing data of a study of breast tumors, draining lymph nodes, adjacent tissues. V lost 4 bases to trimming and J lost 5 bases, with 19 bases between them. The CDR3 is 15 amino acids. CDR1 is SGHRS and CDR2 is YFSETQ in the germline V gene. Each CDR3 protein gets one entry after TCRdb re-called the multiplex PCR reads with MiXCR. The sample includes some 130,000 distinct CDR3 sequences, 15% to 20% seen only once; the top ten take more than 3%. Axillary draining lymph nodes of breast cancer patients supplied the node samples. There are many counts of this clonotype.

The chain joins TRBV5-1 to TRBJ2-7; a possible D gene is TRBD2 (6 bases). This receptor was identified in a female donor with breast cancer. Some clones in this sample may be carry-over from other donors' samples. Sequenced sample: axillary lymph node tissue. This chain's CDR3 is CASSPWGDSADEQYF. CDR3 nucleotide sequence: TGCGCCAGCAGCCCTTGGGGGGACTCGGCGGACGAGCAGTACTTC.